These 29 T cell receptor beta chains originate from one sample sequenced in a study of CD8 T cells in Susac syndrome. An input of 0.5 to 1 ug of RNA was subjected to reverse transcription using random hexamers. TCRdb passed the immunoSEQ multiplex PCR reads through MiXCR, listing each CDR3 protein once. The table records fewer than 200,000 distinct CDR3 sequences, roughly 95% of them present only once. Sequencing was carried out using CD8+ T cells from PBMCs. The source is a human donor with multiple sclerosis.

This sequence joins TRBV12-3 or TRBV12-4 and TRBJ2-5; 11 bases map to TRBD2. J lost 3 bases, V lost 6 bases, and 6 bases had no gene match. The CDR3 covers 15 residues. Written as DNA, the CDR3 is TGTGCCAGCAGCCCCGGGGGACTAGCGGAAGAGACCCAGTACTTC. The encoded protein is CASSPGGLAEETQYF.

The V call is TRBV2, the J call TRBJ2-7, with 8 bases identical to TRBD1. In germline, CDR1 is SNHLY, CDR2 FYNNEI. The ends lost 9 bases at V and 3 bases at J; junction bases unmatched: 10. The CDR3 covers 14 residues. The CDR3 DNA is TGTGCCAGTAGAGGGACAGGAAAACTCTACGAGCAGTACTTC. Translating it yields CASRGTGKLYEQYF.

The chain recombines TRBV18 with TRBJ1-1; unclear D gene. The V gene lost 4 bases and the J gene lost 0 bases, with 9 bases spanning the gap. Germline V gene lookup returns CDR1 KGHSH and CDR2 LQKENI. The CDR3 runs 14 residues. This CDR3 is CASSLRRLNTEAFF. CDR3 DNA sequence: TGTGCCAGCTCACTTAGGAGACTGAACACTGAAGCTTTCTTT.

The rearrangement uses TRBV29-1 and TRBJ2-7; either TRBD1 or TRBD2 may supply D (7 bases each). The ends were cut back, 6 bases at V and 4 bases at J, with 16 bases in the middle. The CDR3 extends over 13 amino acids. The V gene's germline CDR1 is SQVTM and CDR2 ANQGSEA. In DNA form, the CDR3 reads TGCAGCGTCCTGACAGGGAGGGGATACGAGCAGTACTTC. Protein: CSVLTGRGYEQYF.

This chain joins TRBV28 and TRBJ1-5; D gene uncertain. CDR3 length equals 15 residues. CDR1 is MDHEN, CDR2 SYDVKM, per germline. Deletions cut 2 bases from V and 2 bases from J, with 10 bases between. Written as DNA, the CDR3 is TGTGCCAGCAGTTTAGAGGGTACGGGCAATCAGCCCCAGCATTTT. Translating gives CASSLEGTGNQPQHF.

V gene TRBV5-6 combines with J gene TRBJ2-1, with a possible D match to TRBD1 (5 bases). Between the trimmed V and J ends, which lost 0 bases and 10 bases, there was a span of 11 bases. The germline gives CDR1 SGHDT, CDR2 YYEEEE. The CDR3 is 13 amino acids. The DNA of the CDR3 is TGTGCCAGCAGCTTGGCATGGGGCCGCGAGCAGTTCTTC. Protein sequence: CASSLAWGREQFF.

The chain joins TRBV6-5 to TRBJ2-1; 12 nucleotides match TRBD2. CDR3 length equals 13 residues. Germline trimming cut 6 bases from V and 7 bases from J; bases unmatched to any gene: 1. The germline V gene encodes CDR1 MNHEY and CDR2 SVGAGI. CDR3 DNA: TGTGCCAGCAGCCTAGCGGGGGGGAATGAGCAGTTCTTC. It specifies CASSLAGGNEQFF.

This clonotype was seen just once. The rearrangement links TRBV25-1 to TRBJ2-5; D is uncertain. The CDR3 covers 13 residues. Germline CDR1 MGHDK, CDR2 SYGVNS. The V end lost 4 bases, the J end lost 1 base, and 7 bases lay between the germline ends. The chain's CDR3 is CASSAPAQETQYF. The CDR3 DNA follows: TGTGCCAGCAGTGCCCCGGCCCAAGAGACCCAGTACTTC.

This chain connects TRBV6-6 to TRBJ1-2, with D possibly being TRBD1 (5 bases). Germline assignment: CDR1 MNHNY and CDR2 SVGAGI (reference sequence). The CDR3 spans 16 residues. V lost 0 bases, J lost 6 bases, and 17 bases lay in between. CDR3: CASSYSGGAGYDGYTF. The CDR3 nucleotides read TGTGCCAGCAGTTACTCAGGAGGGGCGGGGTACGATGGCTACACCTTC.

The chain couples TRBV5-4 to TRBJ2-5, with D perhaps matching TRBD2 (5 bases). Trimming stripped 1 base from V and 2 bases from J, with 12 bases between. This CDR3 comprises 15 residues. Looked up from germline, CDR1 is SGHNT and CDR2 is YYREEE (reference sequence). CDR3 bases: TGTGCCAGCAGCTTGTGGGCTCGGAGGCAAGAGACCCAGTACTTC. The encoded protein is CASSLWARRQETQYF.

This chain joins TRBV13 and TRBJ2-7; tentative D call: TRBD1 (6 bases). The CDR3 is 15 residues long. Germline V CDR1 and CDR2: PRHDT, FYEKMQ (reference sequence). Trimming stripped 5 bases from V and 3 bases from J, with 17 bases between. The chain's CDR3 is CASSPPLDSNYEQYF. DNA of the CDR3: TGTGCCAGCAGCCCACCGTTGGACAGTAACTACGAGCAGTACTTC.

The chain recombines TRBV24-1 with TRBJ2-1; 8 bases map to TRBD2. This CDR3 region has 15 residues. V lost 3 bases to trimming and J lost 5 bases; unmatched junction nucleotides: 5. Germline V CDR1 and CDR2: KGHDR, SFDVKD. CDR3 region: CATSDVAGGDNEQFF. The CDR3 coding sequence is TGTGCCACCAGTGATGTTGCGGGGGGCGACAATGAGCAGTTCTTC.

The J gene is TRBJ1-1, the V gene TRBV24-1; tentatively, D is TRBD1 (5 bases). The germline gives CDR1 KGHDR, CDR2 SFDVKD. CDR3 size: 14 residues. V was cut by 6 bases and J by 4 bases, with 14 bases left in between. CDR3 sequence: CATSQDKRGTEAFF. CDR3 nucleotide sequence: TGTGCCACCAGTCAGGACAAGCGGGGCACTGAAGCTTTCTTT.

In its sample, this clonotype was seen a few times. The genes are TRBV7-9 and TRBJ2-2, with D unresolved. This CDR3 contains 14 residues. CDR1 is SEHNR, CDR2 FQNEAQ, per germline (reference sequence). V shed 5 bases and J shed 1 base, with 8 bases lying between them. The CDR3 DNA follows: TGTGCCAGCAGCGCCGGTGGGAACACCGGGGAGCTGTTTTTT. Its protein is CASSAGGNTGELFF.

This clonotype has just a few counts. This chain joins TRBV27 and TRBJ2-7; 7 nucleotides match TRBD1. The CDR3 has 12 amino acids. Germline-derived CDR1 and CDR2 are MNHEY and SMNVEV (reference sequence). Losses at the gene ends were 6 bases for V and 2 bases for J; bases not matched to a gene: 1. The CDR3 nucleotides read TGTGCCAGCAGGCAGGGGGCCTACGAGCAGTACTTC. Its translation is CASRQGAYEQYF.

The chain uses TRBV5-4 and TRBJ2-7; no firm D call. V dropped 1 base and J dropped 5 bases, with 7 bases sitting between them. The germline V gene has CDR1 SGHNT and CDR2 YYREEE (reference sequence). The CDR3 runs 12 residues. The DNA of the CDR3 is TGTGCCAGCAGCTTGAGTCCCCACGAGCAGTACTTC. Its protein is CASSLSPHEQYF.

The chain combines TRBV9 with TRBJ2-7; weak D call: TRBD1 (7 bases). From germline, CDR1 is SGDLS and CDR2 YYNGEE. CDR3 length: 14 residues. V shed 4 bases and J shed 2 bases, with 13 bases lying between them. The CDR3 region is CASSTRDRPYEQYF. In nucleotides, the CDR3 is TGTGCCAGCAGCACGCGGGACAGACCCTACGAGCAGTACTTC. Supplemented by reference TRBV9 and TRBJ2-7, the full variable domain reads DSGVTQTPKHLITATGQRVTLRCSPRSGDLSVYWYQQSLDQGLQFLIQYYNGEERAKGNILERFSAQQFPDLHSELNLSSLELGDSALYFCASSTRDRPYEQYFGPGTRLTVT.

The chain carries TRBV7-9 and TRBJ2-3; weak D call: TRBD2 (6 bases). This CDR3 has 16 residues. Germline V gene data show CDR1 as SEHNR and CDR2 as FQNEAQ (reference sequence). The V and J ends lost 3 bases and 2 bases respectively, with 15 bases between them. The chain's CDR3 is CASSFSGGRHTDTQYF. In nucleotides, the CDR3 is TGTGCCAGCAGCTTCTCTGGAGGGCGCCACACAGATACGCAGTATTTT.

The chain links TRBV9 to TRBJ1-3, with a tentative D call TRBD1 (5 bases). Germline-derived CDR1 and CDR2 are SGDLS and YYNGEE. V was pared by 4 bases and J by 1 base, with 15 bases between. There are 16 residues in the CDR3. The CDR3 DNA sequence: TGTGCCAGCAGCCCAGAAGTGGGGGAGTCTGGAAACACCATATATTTT. The encoded protein is CASSPEVGESGNTIYF.

V and J are TRBV15 and TRBJ2-6; TRBD2 might be the D (6 bases). Per the germline V gene, CDR1 is LNHNV and CDR2 is YYDKDF (reference sequence). The CDR3 extends over 16 amino acids. The V end was cut by 5 bases, the J end by 2 bases, with 13 bases between. As DNA, the CDR3 is TGTGCCACCAGCGACGGGGGTTCCCCTGGGGCCAACGTCCTGACTTTC. This encodes CATSDGGSPGANVLTF.

The chain recombines TRBV6-5 with TRBJ2-1; 8 bases line up with TRBD2. CDR3 length equals 13 residues. Unmatched junction bases numbered 9, after V lost 9 bases and J lost 8 bases. Germline values: CDR1 MNHEY, CDR2 SVGAGI. CDR3 DNA sequence: TGTGCCAGTGAGGAGAGCGGGAGTTATGAGCAGTTCTTC. This sequence encodes CASEESGSYEQFF.

The V call is TRBV4-1, the J call TRBJ2-2, with TRBD2 matching over 7 bases. V trimming: 1 base; J trimming: 3 bases; junction bases outside the gene matches: 8. CDR1 MGHRA and CDR2 YSYEKL come from the germline V gene. This CDR3 is 17 amino acids long. DNA for the CDR3: TGCGCCAGCAGCCAAGTAGGGCTAGCGGATTACACCGGGGAGCTGTTTTTT. Translating it yields CASSQVGLADYTGELFF.

The CDR3 bases are TGTGCCAGCAGCGCCCAACAGGGGATGAACACTGAAGCTTTCTTT. This sequence encodes CASSAQQGMNTEAFF. The chain couples TRBV7-9 to TRBJ1-1; 7 positions agree with TRBD1. V trimming: 5 bases; J trimming: 0 bases; junction bases outside the gene matches: 6. The CDR3 has 15 amino acids. CDR1 and CDR2 (germline): SEHNR, FQNEAQ (reference sequence).

The V call is TRBV27, the J call TRBJ2-1; 11 bases line up with TRBD2. The CDR3 sequence is 14 residues long. J lost 7 bases, V lost 7 bases, and 6 bases had no gene match. Per the germline V gene, CDR1 is MNHEY and CDR2 is SMNVEV (reference sequence). CDR3 nucleotide sequence: TGTGCCAGCACCTTAGCGGGAGGGCTTAATGAGCAGTTCTTC. It encodes CASTLAGGLNEQFF.

Here the CDR3 reads CASSNTYEQYF. DNA of the CDR3: TGTGCCAGCAGTAACACCTACGAGCAGTACTTC. This chain connects TRBV27 to TRBJ2-7, with D uncertain. CDR1 and CDR2 from the germline V gene are MNHEY and SMNVEV (reference sequence). The CDR3 has 11 amino acids. Trimming took 5 bases from V and 2 from J, leaving 4 bases between them.

The rearrangement joins TRBV15 to TRBJ1-2; D is uncertain. V was trimmed by 0 bases and J by 8 bases, leaving 10 bases between them. In germline, CDR1 is LNHNV, CDR2 YYDKDF (reference sequence). The CDR3 spans 13 residues. CDR3 DNA: TGTGCCACCAGCAGAGATGCGGGGAGCGGCTACACCTTC. This gives the protein CATSRDAGSGYTF.

This chain uses TRBV7-9 with TRBJ2-7, with D possibly being TRBD1 (5 bases). Germline V gene data show CDR1 as SEHNR and CDR2 as FQNEAQ (reference sequence). Trimming shortened V by 1 base and J by 7 bases, and 17 bases separated the two germline ends. The CDR3 extends over 15 amino acids. The CDR3 loop is CASSLGGGQRREQYF. The DNA of the CDR3 is TGTGCCAGCAGCTTAGGGGGCGGACAACGACGGGAGCAGTACTTC.

The chain uses TRBV29-1 and TRBJ2-1; TRBD2 matches at 7 bases. The CDR3 runs to 15 residues. V dropped 1 base and J dropped 1; count of bases not matched to a gene: 4. The germline CDR1 and CDR2 sequences are SQVTM and ANQGSEA. As DNA, the CDR3 is TGCAGCGTTGAAGTTACTAGCGATTCCTACAATGAGCAGTTCTTC. It codes for CSVEVTSDSYNEQFF.

The CDR3 here is CASSLLGHYNEQFF. The CDR3 DNA sequence: TGTGCCAGCAGCTTGCTGGGACACTACAATGAGCAGTTCTTC. This chain uses TRBV7-9 with TRBJ2-1, with a weak D call TRBD1 (6 bases). This CDR3 spans 14 amino acids. CDR1 is SEHNR, CDR2 FQNEAQ, per germline (reference sequence). Trimming took 3 bases from V and 3 from J, leaving 9 bases between them.